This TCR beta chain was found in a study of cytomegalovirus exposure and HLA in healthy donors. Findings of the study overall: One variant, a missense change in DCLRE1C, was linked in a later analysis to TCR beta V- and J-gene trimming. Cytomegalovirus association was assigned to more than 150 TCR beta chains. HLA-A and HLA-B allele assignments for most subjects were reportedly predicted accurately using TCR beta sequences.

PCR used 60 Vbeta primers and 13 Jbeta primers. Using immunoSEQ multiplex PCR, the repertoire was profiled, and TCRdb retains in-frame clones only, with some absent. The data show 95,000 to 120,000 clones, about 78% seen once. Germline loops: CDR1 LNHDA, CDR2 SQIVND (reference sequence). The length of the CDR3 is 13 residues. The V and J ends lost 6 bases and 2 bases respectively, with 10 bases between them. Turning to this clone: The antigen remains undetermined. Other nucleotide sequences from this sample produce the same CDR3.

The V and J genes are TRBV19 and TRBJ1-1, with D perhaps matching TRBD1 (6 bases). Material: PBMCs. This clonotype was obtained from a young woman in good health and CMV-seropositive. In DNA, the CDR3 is TGTGCCAGTAGGCCCAGGGGAAACACTGAAGCTTTCTTT. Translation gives CASRPRGNTEAFF.